The 8 T cell receptor beta chains below were found in one sample sequenced in a study of CD8 T cells in ankylosing spondylitis. MiXCR, applied by TCRdb to the 5' RACE reads, yields one record per CDR3 protein. Among 120,000 to 150,000 distinct CDR3 sequences listed, 7.5% to 9.5% were seen once. Specimen: synovial fluid, either unsorted or a sorted T cell fraction (not recorded which). Receptors originate from a male donor with ankylosing spondylitis.

This clonotype was recorded a few times. The chain employs TRBV4-3 and TRBJ2-3; D uncertain. V was pared by 0 bases and J by 4 bases, with 14 bases between. The CDR3 is made up of 16 amino acids. The V gene's germline CDR1 is LGHNA and CDR2 YSLEER. The CDR3 DNA reads TGCGCCAGCAGCCAAGATCTTACGCCTGGTGCAGATACGCAGTATTTT. Translating it yields CASSQDLTPGADTQYF.

Ten or more counts support this clonotype. The chain is built from TRBV25-1 and TRBJ2-2, with a possible D match to TRBD2 (5 bases). V was trimmed by 11 bases and J by 3 bases, leaving 13 bases between them. The CDR3 covers 13 residues. Germline CDR1 and CDR2: MGHDK and SYGVNS. The CDR3 nucleotides read TGTGCCTGCATCGGGAAATACACCGGGGAGCTGTTTTTT. Translated, it gives CACIGKYTGELFF.

This clonotype showed up many times. The V and J genes are TRBV7-9 and TRBJ1-6; D gene unclear. Trimming took off 1 base at V and 6 bases at J, with 10 bases between the two ends. The CDR3 has 15 residues. CDR1 is SEHNR, CDR2 FQNEAQ, per germline (reference sequence). The CDR3 DNA follows: TGTGCCAGCAGCTTAGGAAGACTCCCTAATTCACCCCTCCACTTT. Protein sequence: CASSLGRLPNSPLHF.

This clonotype was seen ten or more times. The V gene is TRBV20-1, the J gene TRBJ2-1; tentatively, D is TRBD2 (5 bases). Germline-derived CDR1 and CDR2 are DFQATT and SNEGSKA (reference sequence). With 0 bases removed from V and 1 base from J, the gap between germline ends came to 13 bases. This CDR3 spans 16 amino acids. CDR3 amino acids: CSARDNERWSYNEQFF. The CDR3 DNA follows: TGCAGTGCTAGAGATAACGAGCGGTGGTCCTACAATGAGCAGTTCTTC.

This clonotype was detected many times. The gene calls are TRBV2 and TRBJ1-5; D not resolved. CDR3 length equals 13 residues. Germline CDR1 SNHLY, CDR2 FYNNEI. Deletions cut 7 bases from V and 1 base from J, with 8 bases between. CDR3: CASNEESNQPQHF. Written as DNA, the CDR3 is TGTGCCAGCAATGAGGAAAGCAATCAGCCCCAGCATTTT.

This clonotype was seen repeatedly, ten times or more. The V and J genes are TRBV27 and TRBJ1-6; D gene ambiguous. Trimming pared 6 bases from V and 8 bases from J, leaving 17 bases between. The CDR3 has 15 residues. Germline loops: CDR1 MNHEY, CDR2 SMNVEV (reference sequence). CDR3 in amino acids: CASSPTFQADSPLHF. In DNA, the CDR3 is TGTGCCAGCAGCCCCACCTTTCAGGCCGATTCACCCCTCCACTTT.

This chain uses TRBV7-3 with TRBJ2-6; 7 nucleotides match TRBD1. V lost 2 bases, J lost 0 bases, and 19 bases stayed unmatched. CDR1 and CDR2 from the germline V gene are SGHTA and FQGTGA. The CDR3 length is 22 residues. The CDR3 loop is CASSLYGRGQPGLSSGANVLTF. CDR3 bases: TGTGCCAGCAGCTTATACGGAAGGGGACAGCCAGGACTGAGCTCTGGGGCCAACGTCCTGACTTTC. Supplemented by reference TRBV7-3 and TRBJ2-6, the full variable domain reads GAGVSQTPSNKVTEKGKYVELRCDPISGHTALYWYRQSLGQGPEFLIYFQGTGAADDSGLPNDRFFAVRPEGSVSTLKIQRTERGDSAVYLCASSLYGRGQPGLSSGANVLTFGAGSRLTVL.

This clonotype was counted between two and nine times. The chain links TRBV5-1 to TRBJ2-5, with 13 bases lining up with TRBD2. From germline, CDR1 is SGHRS and CDR2 YFSETQ. The CDR3 has 15 residues. The trim removed 5 bases at V and 5 bases at J, leaving 6 bases unmatched. The chain's CDR3 is CASSYGLAGVETQYF. The CDR3 nucleotides are TGCGCCAGCAGTTATGGACTAGCGGGAGTGGAGACCCAGTACTTC.